Sequencing of this TCR beta chain was carried out in a study of blood T cell repertoires in COVID-19. Study summary: Acute-phase and convalescent COVID-19 samples originated in the United States, Italy and Spain. Sources were T cells, B-cell-depleted T cells, or PBMCs; the material itself was cDNA or gDNA.

Original processing methods: Estimated nucleated cell counts came from reference gene primer amplification. Method: immunoSEQ multiplex PCR; TCRdb's copy keeps in-frame clones and lacks some. That table furnishes V, J and clone size, whereas the DNA furnished D and trimming. The profile shows around 60,000 clones, about 70% of them singletons. The V and J ends lost 2 bases and 5 bases respectively, with 12 bases between them. The germline gives CDR1 SGHVS, CDR2 FQNEAQ. The CDR3 has 14 residues. Source material: peripheral blood. This TCR came from a woman aged 45-65 years with active or convalescent COVID-19. J is TRBJ1-1 and V is TRBV7-8; the D gene is possibly TRBD1 (5 bases). This CDR3 is CASSLSGVGTEAFF. CDR3 DNA sequence: TGTGCCAGCAGCTTATCGGGGGTTGGGACTGAAGCTTTCTTT.